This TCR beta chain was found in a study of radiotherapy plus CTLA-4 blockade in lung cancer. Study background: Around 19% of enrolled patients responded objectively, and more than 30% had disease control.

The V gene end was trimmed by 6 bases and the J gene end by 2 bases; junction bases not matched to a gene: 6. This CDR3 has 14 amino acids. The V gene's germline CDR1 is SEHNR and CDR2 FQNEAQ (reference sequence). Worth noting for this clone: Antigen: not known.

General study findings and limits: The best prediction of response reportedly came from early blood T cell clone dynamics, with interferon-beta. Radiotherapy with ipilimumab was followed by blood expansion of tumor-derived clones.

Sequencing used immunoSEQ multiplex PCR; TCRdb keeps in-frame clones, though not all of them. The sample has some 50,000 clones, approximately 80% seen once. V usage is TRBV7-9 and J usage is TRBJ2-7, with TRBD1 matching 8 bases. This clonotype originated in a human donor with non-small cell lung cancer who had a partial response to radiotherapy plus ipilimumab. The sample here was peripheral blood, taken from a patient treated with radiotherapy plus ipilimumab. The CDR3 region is CASRSTGAPYEQYF. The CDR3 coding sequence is TGTGCCAGCAGATCGACAGGGGCCCCCTACGAGCAGTACTTC.